A selection of T cell receptor beta chains follows, all from one sample in a study of T cell responses to AZD1222 COVID-19 vaccine. TCRdb keeps only in-frame clones here, not all; method: immunoSEQ multiplex PCR. This sample yields around 150,000 clones, of which less than 95% are seen a single time; 7% to 9% belongs to the top ten. The starting material was peripheral blood, obtained 28 days after the second dose of the MenACWY control vaccine. All receptors derive from an adult who received the MenACWY meningococcal vaccine as a control. The CDR3 runs from the conserved cysteine through the conserved F or W. The order of the fields is V gene, clone size, D gene, J gene, CDR3 protein, CDR3 DNA. A D gene is named only where the DNA matches it firmly. Clone sizes are given selectively: once, few, many, or a class where the clone is expanded.

TRBV20-1	few	.	TRBJ1-1	CSASRQAPNTEAFF	TGCAGTGCTAGTCGGCAGGCCCCGAACACTGAAGCTTTCTTT
TRBV27	.	TRBD2	TRBJ2-4	CASSQLAGGRLAKNIQYF	TGTGCCAGCAGTCAACTAGCGGGGGGCAGACTAGCCAAAAACATTCAGTACTTC
TRBV14	.	TRBD1	TRBJ1-4	CASSPRAQGANEKLFF	TGTGCCAGCAGCCCGCGGGCGCAGGGGGCCAATGAAAAACTGTTTTTT
TRBV14	few	TRBD2	TRBJ2-3	CASSPTSGGWDTQYF	TGTGCCAGCAGCCCGACTAGCGGGGGGTGGGATACGCAGTATTTT
TRBV15	.	.	TRBJ1-1	CATSREAGNTEAFF	TGTGCCACCAGCAGAGAAGCCGGAAACACTGAAGCTTTCTTT
TRBV27	.	TRBD2	TRBJ2-7	CASSLAPYSGRNEQYF	TGTGCCAGCAGTTTAGCCCCCTATAGCGGGAGAAACGAGCAGTACTTC
TRBV12-3/TRBV12-4	.	TRBD1	TRBJ1-2	CASSTGDYGYTF	TGTGCCAGCAGTACAGGGGACTATGGCTACACCTTC
TRBV9	.	TRBD1	TRBJ2-7	CASSSRDRGPYEQYF	TGTGCCAGCAGCAGCCGGGACAGGGGTCCCTACGAGCAGTACTTC
TRBV18	.	.	TRBJ1-2	CASSPPPYQLLLGDGYTF	TGTGCCAGCTCACCACCCCCCTATCAACTGCTCCTGGGTGATGGCTACACCTTC
TRBV28	.	.	TRBJ2-6	CASSLTGSISGANVLTF	TGTGCCAGCAGTTTAACGGGCAGTATCTCTGGGGCCAACGTCCTGACTTTC
TRBV24-1	.	.	TRBJ2-1	CATSDPPSSYNEQFF	TGTGCCACCAGTGACCCGCCCAGCTCCTACAATGAGCAGTTCTTC
TRBV6-2/TRBV6-3	.	.	TRBJ1-6	CASSYPIDTSYNSPLHF	TGTGCCAGCAGTTATCCGATCGACACAAGTTATAATTCACCCCTCCACTTT
TRBV7-9	.	TRBD1	TRBJ1-5	CASRGQGNQPQHF	TGTGCCAGCAGGGGACAGGGAAATCAGCCCCAGCATTTT
TRBV7-9	few	.	TRBJ2-3	CASSLVVPDTQYF	TGTGCCAGCAGCTTAGTAGTGCCAGATACGCAGTATTTT
TRBV19	.	.	TRBJ1-5	CASSFDSINQPQHF	TGTGCCAGTTCTTTCGACAGTATCAATCAGCCCCAGCATTTT
TRBV29-1	.	.	TRBJ1-2	CSVPGQGLYGYTF	TGCAGCGTTCCCGGGCAGGGACTGTATGGCTACACCTTC
TRBV30	.	.	TRBJ1-2	CAWSIGSRGGYTF	TGTGCCTGGAGTATAGGGTCTCGAGGGGGCTACACCTTC
TRBV18	.	.	TRBJ2-2	CASSPPVRGGSGELFF	TGTGCCAGCTCACCACCGGTCCGGGGAGGAAGCGGGGAGCTGTTTTTT
TRBV18	once	TRBD1	TRBJ1-1	CASSPKGASTEAFF	TGTGCCAGCTCACCGAAGGGGGCGAGCACTGAAGCTTTCTTT
TRBV29-1	.	TRBD1	TRBJ2-7	CSVEGTGSGYEQYF	TGCAGCGTGGAAGGGACAGGGTCTGGTTACGAGCAGTACTTC
TRBV28	few	TRBD1	TRBJ1-6	CASTRTGGNSPLHF	TGTGCCAGCACTAGGACAGGAGGTAATTCACCCCTCCACTTT
TRBV6-5	few	.	TRBJ1-2	CASSYTGTNNGYTF	TGTGCCAGCAGTTACACCGGGACCAACAATGGCTACACCTTC
TRBV7-9	.	TRBD1	TRBJ1-5	CASSVTLTGAGQPQHF	TGTGCCAGCAGCGTCACCTTGACAGGGGCAGGGCAGCCCCAGCATTTT
TRBV4-2	.	.	TRBJ1-3	CASSQGEGRGGNTIYF	TGTGCCAGCAGCCAAGGCGAGGGGCGGGGAGGAAACACCATATATTTT
TRBV7-2	once	TRBD2	TRBJ2-5	CASSLELAGGSVGETQYF	TGTGCCAGCAGCTTAGAGCTAGCGGGAGGGTCGGTAGGAGAGACCCAGTACTTC
TRBV28	.	TRBD2	TRBJ2-7	CASRPGLGTYEQYF	TGTGCCAGCAGACCGGGACTAGGGACCTACGAGCAGTACTTC
TRBV27	.	TRBD2	TRBJ2-1	CASRSGLAGSYNEQFF	TGTGCCAGCAGATCGGGACTAGCGGGGTCCTACAATGAGCAGTTCTTC
TRBV24-1	.	.	TRBJ2-2	CATSDLRQENTGELFF	TGTGCCACCAGTGATTTGAGGCAGGAGAACACCGGGGAGCTGTTTTTT
TRBV9	.	TRBD2	TRBJ2-1	CASSARGSGTPLWHNEQFF	TGTGCCAGCAGCGCGAGGGGTAGCGGGACACCTCTTTGGCACAATGAGCAGTTCTTC
TRBV19	.	.	TRBJ2-7	CASSIAGSKDGEQYF	TGTGCCAGTAGTATAGCTGGGTCGAAAGATGGCGAGCAGTACTTC
TRBV5-1	.	.	TRBJ2-2	CASSLEGLNTGELFF	TGCGCCAGCAGCTTGGAGGGGCTTAACACCGGGGAGCTGTTTTTT
TRBV6-5	.	.	TRBJ2-2	CASSPGTWGTGELFF	TGTGCCAGCAGTCCCGGGACCTGGGGCACCGGGGAGCTGTTTTTT
TRBV28	.	.	TRBJ2-3	CASSLTMVDTDTQYF	TGTGCCAGCAGTTTAACGATGGTTGACACAGATACGCAGTATTTT
TRBV19	few	.	TRBJ2-2	CASGPTTGSTGELFF	TGTGCCAGTGGACCAACTACAGGGTCCACCGGGGAGCTGTTTTTT
TRBV24-1	.	TRBD2	TRBJ2-7	CATSERGVGEQYF	TGTGCCACCAGTGAGCGGGGGGTTGGCGAGCAGTACTTC
TRBV6-1	.	.	TRBJ1-4	CASSEGGKDEKLFF	TGTGCCAGCAGTGAAGGCGGCAAGGATGAAAAACTGTTTTTT
TRBV28	.	.	TRBJ1-6	CASSLVGSGRYFHF	TGTGCCAGCAGTTTAGTCGGGAGCGGGAGATATTTCCACTTT
TRBV20-1	.	.	TRBJ1-2	CSASSGSDGYTF	TGCAGTGCTAGTTCAGGATCTGATGGCTACACCTTC
TRBV3-1/TRBV3-2	once	TRBD1	TRBJ2-5	CASSQTRQGGQETQYF	TGTGCCAGCAGCCAAACCCGACAGGGTGGGCAAGAGACCCAGTACTTC
TRBV7-2	.	.	TRBJ1-5	CASSLESVYSNQPQHF	TGTGCCAGCAGCTTAGAGTCCGTTTATAGCAATCAGCCCCAGCATTTT
TRBV18	once	.	TRBJ2-1	CASSPPVGDEQFF	TGTGCCAGCTCACCACCGGTCGGAGATGAGCAGTTCTTC
TRBV19	.	.	TRBJ2-7	CASSMGNGYEQYF	TGTGCCAGTAGTATGGGTAACGGTTACGAGCAGTACTTC
TRBV7-2	.	.	TRBJ1-5	CASSLTGPISNQPQHF	TGTGCCAGCAGCTTAACCGGACCGATTAGCAATCAGCCCCAGCATTTT
TRBV5-1	.	TRBD2	TRBJ2-7	CASTLGTPGGYEQYF	TGCGCCAGCACCTTGGGGACGCCGGGGGGCTACGAGCAGTACTTC
TRBV7-9	.	.	TRBJ2-4	CASSPPQDSAKNIQYF	TGTGCCAGCAGCCCCCCCCAGGACAGTGCCAAAAACATTCAGTACTTC
TRBV3-1/TRBV3-2	.	TRBD1	TRBJ2-3	CASSQGRQGPLETDTQYF	TGTGCCAGCAGCCAAGGCCGACAGGGGCCCCTAGAAACAGATACGCAGTATTTT
TRBV4-1	.	.	TRBJ1-3	CASSQDAGVVGNTIYF	TGCGCCAGCAGCCAAGATGCAGGGGTGGTTGGAAACACCATATATTTT
TRBV7-9	.	TRBD1	TRBJ1-5	CASSSQGAEQPQHF	TGTGCCAGCAGCTCACAGGGGGCCGAGCAGCCCCAGCATTTT
TRBV5-5	.	TRBD1	TRBJ1-1	CASSWGTGQGTEAFF	TGTGCCAGCAGCTGGGGGACAGGCCAGGGGACTGAAGCTTTCTTT
TRBV10-3	once	TRBD1	TRBJ1-5	CAIGDRDSNQPQHF	TGTGCCATCGGGGACAGAGATAGCAATCAGCCCCAGCATTTT
TRBV6-6	.	.	TRBJ2-7	CASKDSTSYEQYF	TGTGCCAGCAAGGACAGTACGTCCTACGAGCAGTACTTC
TRBV28	.	TRBD1	TRBJ1-2	CASKIGDRGILYGYTF	TGTGCCAGCAAAATAGGGGACAGGGGGATTCTCTATGGCTACACCTTC
TRBV19	.	TRBD1	TRBJ1-4	CASSGPGQGDEKLFF	TGTGCCAGTAGTGGACCGGGACAGGGCGATGAAAAACTGTTTTTT
TRBV3-1/TRBV3-2	few	.	TRBJ1-5	CASSHSGDNQPQHF	TGTGCCAGCAGCCATTCCGGGGACAATCAGCCCCAGCATTTT